Below are 5 T cell receptor beta chains sequenced from a single sample in a study of early T cells in non-severe SARS-CoV-2 infection. TCRdb called the 5' RACE reads again in MiXCR, with one record for every CDR3 protein. The table includes tens of thousands of distinct CDR3 sequences, about 15% detected once. Material for sequencing was whole blood. Receptor source: an adult who was a healthcare worker with PCR-confirmed SARS-CoV-2 infection or an uninfected control (not recorded which).

The chain has TRBV27 and TRBJ2-1; D might be TRBD2 (5 bases). The CDR3 contains 13 residues. Germline assignment: CDR1 MNHEY and CDR2 SMNVEV (reference sequence). Trimming pared 8 bases from V and 4 bases from J, leaving 12 bases between. This CDR3 is CASGIGLYNEQFF. Written as DNA, the CDR3 is TGTGCCAGCGGGATAGGACTTTACAATGAGCAGTTCTTC.

This clonotype came up a few times. The junction differs from germline at one of its ends, possibly a read error. V usage is TRBV19 and J usage is TRBJ2-3, with 9 positions matching TRBD2. CDR1 LNHDA and CDR2 SQIVND come from the germline V gene (reference sequence). This CDR3 comprises 15 residues. The CDR3 loop is CASSTRGTSKDTQYF. The CDR3 DNA reads as TGTGCCAGTAGTACCCGTGGGACTAGCAAAGATACGCAGTATTTT.

Only a few counts were recorded for this clonotype. This rearrangement joins TRBV11-2 to TRBJ2-3; D call uncertain. The CDR3 contains 13 residues. Germline-derived CDR1 and CDR2 are SGHAT and FQNNGV. V was shortened by 2 bases and J by 4 bases, with 7 bases between the two germline ends. The CDR3 nucleotides are TGTGCCAGCAGCTTATTGGGCCCAGATACGCAGTATTTT. Translation: CASSLLGPDTQYF.

The rearrangement joins TRBV20-1 to TRBJ2-7; 9 bases map to TRBD1. The CDR3 is 16 amino acids. J was trimmed by 3 bases and V by 3 bases; bases with no gene match: 12. Germline CDR1 DFQATT, CDR2 SNEGSKA (reference sequence). CDR3 bases: TGCAGTGCTAGTTCTGACCGGGACAGGGATTACTACGAGCAGTACTTC. Protein product: CSASSDRDRDYYEQYF.

This clonotype was picked up a small number of times. The chain couples TRBV7-9 to TRBJ1-5; no firm D call. Germline V CDR1 and CDR2: SEHNR, FQNEAQ (reference sequence). The CDR3 is 13 amino acids. The V end lost 0 bases, the J end lost 5 bases, and 5 bases lay between the germline ends. This CDR3 reads CASSLAGDQPQHF. CDR3 DNA sequence: TGTGCCAGCAGCTTAGCAGGAGATCAGCCCCAGCATTTT.